This T cell receptor (beta chain) was recovered during a study of cytomegalovirus exposure and HLA in healthy donors. Whole-study findings and limits: In a later analysis, specific HLA alleles were associated with 15,000 to 20,000 TCR beta sequences at a 0.05 false discovery rate. Later analysis placed DRB1 highest and HLA-C lowest in TCR association rates, which differed by HLA locus. In a later analysis, the majority of CMV-associated beta chains seemingly showed HLA restriction.

In germline, CDR1 is SEHNR, CDR2 FQNEAQ (reference sequence). J was trimmed by 1 base and V by 3 bases; bases with no gene match: 7. The CDR3 length is 16 residues. About this clone: Its antigen is unknown.

In the PCR, 60 Vbeta and 13 Jbeta primers were used. The table came from immunoSEQ multiplex PCR; TCRdb's copy has only in-frame clones and leaves some out. This table holds about 160,000 clones, 80% to 90% found once. V gene TRBV7-9 combines with J gene TRBJ1-1; 8 bases agree with TRBD1. This clonotype originated in a woman in her twenties or thirties in good health and CMV-seropositive. The specimen sequenced was PBMCs. The CDR3 DNA reads TGTGCCAGCAGCTTGAGGAGGACAGGGACGAACACTGAAGCTTTCTTT. This sequence encodes CASSLRRTGTNTEAFF.